Following are 15 T cell receptor beta chains from one sample sequenced in a study of blood T cell repertoires in COVID-19. Clones were read by immunoSEQ multiplex PCR, and TCRdb kept only the in-frame ones, dropping some. In the table there are around 220,000 clones, more than 65% of which are singletons. Sequencing input: peripheral blood. The receptors were sampled from a woman aged 40 to 50 with active or convalescent COVID-19.

This clone was counted between two and nine times. This chain uses TRBV27 with TRBJ2-7; tentatively, D is TRBD2 (5 bases). Germline V gene data show CDR1 as MNHEY and CDR2 as SMNVEV (reference sequence). V lost 0 bases, J lost 4 bases, and 16 bases lay in between. The CDR3 has 16 amino acids. Here the CDR3 reads CASSLSGWGDRYEQYF. DNA for the CDR3: TGTGCCAGCAGTTTATCCGGGTGGGGAGATAGGTACGAGCAGTACTTC.

Only a few counts were recorded for this clone. The rearrangement joins TRBV6-4 to TRBJ2-3; TRBD1 matches 10 bases. The CDR3 covers 15 residues. The junction had 4 bases not matched to a gene; V was cut back by 5 bases and J by 2 bases. The germline gives CDR1 MRHNA, CDR2 SNTAGT. The CDR3: CASSHGTGATDTQYF. In DNA form, the CDR3 reads TGTGCCAGCAGTCACGGGACAGGGGCCACAGATACGCAGTATTTT.

The chain is built from TRBV3-1 (or the pseudogene TRBV3-2) and TRBJ1-2, with D unresolved. Deletions cut 0 bases from V and 2 bases from J, with 7 bases between. The CDR3 runs 14 residues. Per the germline V gene, CDR1 is LGHDT and CDR2 is YNNKEL (reference sequence). CDR3 DNA sequence: TGTGCCAGCAGCCAAGATCGGTACAACTATGGCTACACCTTC. Its protein is CASSQDRYNYGYTF.

In this sample, this clone turned up once. This rearrangement joins TRBV11-1 to TRBJ2-7; tentative D call: TRBD1 (5 bases). Germline V gene sequence: CDR1 SGHAT, CDR2 FQDESV (reference sequence). The CDR3 spans 14 residues. V lost 1 base and J 3 bases, leaving 10 bases between the germline ends. This CDR3 is CASSLVGHYYEQYF. The CDR3 DNA is TGTGCCAGCAGCTTAGTAGGACACTACTACGAGCAGTACTTC.

The V call is TRBV6-5, the J call TRBJ1-1; maybe TRBD1 (6 bases). Deletions cut 6 bases from V and 10 bases from J, with 21 bases between. CDR3 size: 14 residues. Germline CDR1 MNHEY, CDR2 SVGAGI. CDR3 coding DNA: TGTGCCAGCAGAGAGGGTGGTGGGGGCCCCGGAGCTTTCTTT. It yields the protein CASREGGGGPGAFF.

J is TRBJ2-7 and V is TRBV5-1; D gene ambiguous. This CDR3 is built from 15 residues. Deletions cut 4 bases from V and 0 bases from J, with 14 bases between. The germline V gene encodes CDR1 SGHRS and CDR2 YFSETQ. The CDR3 sequence is CASSLASGPSYEQYF. As DNA, the CDR3 is TGCGCCAGCAGCCTGGCGTCTGGGCCCTCCTACGAGCAGTACTTC.

Many counts were recorded for this clone. This chain connects TRBV21-1 to TRBJ1-6; no check of the table's D call, TRBD1, against the DNA was made. TRBV21-1 is shown as a pseudogene. The CDR3 loop spans 16 amino acids. Here the CDR3 DNA reads TGTGCCAGCAGGATTGCCGGGACAGGGGGTAATTCACCCCTCCACTTT. Translation gives CASRIAGTGGNSPLHF.

The V gene is TRBV7-2, the J gene TRBJ1-1; the D gene is possibly TRBD1 (5 bases). The CDR3 is 14 amino acids. The V end was cut by 5 bases, the J end by 4 bases, with 14 bases between. Germline V gene lookup returns CDR1 SGHTA and CDR2 FQGNSA. CDR3 sequence reads: CASSPDFRVTEAFF. CDR3 in DNA: TGTGCCAGCAGCCCAGACTTCAGGGTCACTGAAGCTTTCTTT.

The J gene is TRBJ2-3, the V gene TRBV6-5, with 10 bases that match TRBD1. Germline CDR1 is MNHEY and CDR2 is SVGAGI. V trimming: 7 bases; J trimming: 3 bases; junction bases outside the gene matches: 7. The CDR3 runs 15 residues. Written as DNA, the CDR3 is TGTGCCAGCATGGCCCGGGACAGGGGTACAGATACGCAGTATTTT. Translating it yields CASMARDRGTDTQYF.

V usage is TRBV12-3 or TRBV12-4 and J usage is TRBJ2-1; 7 nucleotides line up with TRBD1. CDR3 length: 13 residues. With V trimmed by 5 bases and J by 5 bases, 3 bases remained unmatched. Written as DNA, the CDR3 is TGTGCCAGCAGTCCCGGGACAGACAATGAGCAGTTCTTC. It encodes CASSPGTDNEQFF.

The chain joins TRBV6-5 to TRBJ1-5; TRBD1 agrees at 7 bases. The J segment lost 6 bases and the V segment lost 2 bases, leaving 4 bases of the junction unmatched. This CDR3 is 14 amino acids long. CDR1 and CDR2 from the germline V gene are MNHEY and SVGAGI. CDR3 coding DNA: TGTGCCAGCAGTTACCAAGCAGGGGGTCAGCCCCAGCATTTT. Translated, it gives CASSYQAGGQPQHF.

This chain connects TRBV2 to TRBJ1-1; no reliable D call. V was clipped by 7 bases and J by 3 bases, with 12 bases between them. There are 13 residues in the CDR3. Germline values: CDR1 SNHLY, CDR2 FYNNEI. The CDR3 bases are TGTGCCAGCACTGTTAAACTGGACACTGAAGCTTTCTTT. Translated: CASTVKLDTEAFF.

J is TRBJ2-2 and V is TRBV7-8; 8 positions agree with TRBD1. With 4 bases clipped from V and 3 bases from J, the junction kept 4 bases outside the gene matches. CDR1 SGHVS and CDR2 FQNEAQ come from the germline V gene. CDR3 length: 15 amino acids. This CDR3 reads CASSSLDRDTGELFF. In DNA form, the CDR3 reads TGTGCCAGCAGCTCATTGGACAGGGACACCGGGGAGCTGTTTTTT.

The rearrangement uses TRBV9 and TRBJ1-6; perhaps TRBD1 as D (6 bases). The V end lost 3 bases, the J end lost 7 bases, and 14 bases lay between the germline ends. Germline V CDR1 and CDR2: SGDLS, YYNGEE. There are 15 residues in the CDR3. CDR3 DNA: TGTGCCAGCAGCGCATACAGGGACATGAATTCACCCCTCCACTTT. Its translation is CASSAYRDMNSPLHF.

This chain connects TRBV5-1 to TRBJ2-5; D gene unclear. The CDR3 is 11 amino acids. The germline V gene has CDR1 SGHRS and CDR2 YFSETQ. V lost 5 bases to trimming and J lost 8 bases, with 10 bases between them. In DNA form, the CDR3 reads TGCGCCAGCAGTTCTCACATAACCCAGTACTTC. This sequence encodes CASSSHITQYF.